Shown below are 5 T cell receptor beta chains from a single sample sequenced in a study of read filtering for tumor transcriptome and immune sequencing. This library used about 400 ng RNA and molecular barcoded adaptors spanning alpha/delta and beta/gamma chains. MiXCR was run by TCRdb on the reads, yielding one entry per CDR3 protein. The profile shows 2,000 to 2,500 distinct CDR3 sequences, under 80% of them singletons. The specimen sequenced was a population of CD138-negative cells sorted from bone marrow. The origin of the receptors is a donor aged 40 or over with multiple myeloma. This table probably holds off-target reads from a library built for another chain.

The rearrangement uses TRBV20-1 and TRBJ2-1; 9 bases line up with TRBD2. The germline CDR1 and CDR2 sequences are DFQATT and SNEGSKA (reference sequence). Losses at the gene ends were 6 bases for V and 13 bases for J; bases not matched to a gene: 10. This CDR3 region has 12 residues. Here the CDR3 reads CSAARPTSGQFF. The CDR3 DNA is TGCAGTGCCGCACGACCGACTAGCGGACAGTTCTTC.

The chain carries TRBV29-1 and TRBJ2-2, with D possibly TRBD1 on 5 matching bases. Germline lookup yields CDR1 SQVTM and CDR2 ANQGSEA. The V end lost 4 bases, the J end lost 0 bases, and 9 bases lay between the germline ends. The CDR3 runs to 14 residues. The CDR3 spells CSVVDSPNTGELFF. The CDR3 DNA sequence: TGCAGCGTTGTCGACAGTCCGAACACCGGGGAGCTGTTTTTT.

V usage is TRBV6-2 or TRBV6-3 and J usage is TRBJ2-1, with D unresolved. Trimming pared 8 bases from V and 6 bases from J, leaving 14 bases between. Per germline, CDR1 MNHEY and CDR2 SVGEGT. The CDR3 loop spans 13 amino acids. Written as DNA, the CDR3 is TGTGCCAGCGCAGAGCCCCCCCCCAATGAGCAGTTCTTC. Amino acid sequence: CASAEPPPNEQFF.

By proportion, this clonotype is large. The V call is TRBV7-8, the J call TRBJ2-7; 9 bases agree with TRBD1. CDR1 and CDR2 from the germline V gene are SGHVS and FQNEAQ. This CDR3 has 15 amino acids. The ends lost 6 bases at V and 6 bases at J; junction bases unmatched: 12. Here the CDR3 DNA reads TGTGCCAGCAGAAGGGGGGCGGGACAGGGCTCCGAGCAGTACTTC. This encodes CASRRGAGQGSEQYF. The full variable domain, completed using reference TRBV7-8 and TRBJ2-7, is GAGVSQSPRYKVAKRGQDVALRCDPISGHVSLFWYQQALGQGPEFLTYFQNEAQLDKSGLPSDRFFAERPEGSVSTLKIQRTQQEDSAVYLCASRRGAGQGSEQYFGPGTRLTVT.

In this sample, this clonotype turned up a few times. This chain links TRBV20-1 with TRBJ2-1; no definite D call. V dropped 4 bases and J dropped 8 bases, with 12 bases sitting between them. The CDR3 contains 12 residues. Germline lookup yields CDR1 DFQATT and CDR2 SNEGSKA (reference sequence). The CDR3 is CSAIRLVDEQFF. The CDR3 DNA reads TGCAGTGCTATTCGTTTAGTCGATGAGCAGTTCTTC.